This TCR beta chain derives from a study of read filtering for tumor transcriptome and immune sequencing. Background on the study: Patients were 16 to 20 male and about 14 female, mean age 65.9 years, range about 45 to 85. DNase treatment preceded whole-transcriptome library preparation.

This library used roughly 430 ng RNA and molecular barcoded adaptors spanning alpha/delta and beta/gamma chains. In TCRdb, the reads were re-called with MiXCR into one record per CDR3 protein. The sample lists 35,000 to 50,000 distinct CDR3 sequences, 13% to 15% occurring once. Ten or more counts support this clonotype. Its antigen is unknown. Trimming took 7 bases from V and 11 from J, leaving 11 bases between them. Germline loops: CDR1 MGHRA, CDR2 YSYEKL. The CDR3 is 10 residues long. Overall study results and limits: Without single-read clonotypes, shared clonotype proportions correlated more between IR-seq and RNA-seq. RNA-seq captured clonotypes less deeply and reliably than IR-seq.

Sample: a population of CD138-negative cells sorted from bone marrow. The receptor was derived from a donor aged 40 or over with multiple myeloma. V usage is TRBV4-1 and J usage is TRBJ1-1; D remains ambiguous. The chain's CDR3 is CASMGVEAFF. The CDR3 DNA is TGCGCCAGCATGGGTGTAGAGGCTTTCTTT.